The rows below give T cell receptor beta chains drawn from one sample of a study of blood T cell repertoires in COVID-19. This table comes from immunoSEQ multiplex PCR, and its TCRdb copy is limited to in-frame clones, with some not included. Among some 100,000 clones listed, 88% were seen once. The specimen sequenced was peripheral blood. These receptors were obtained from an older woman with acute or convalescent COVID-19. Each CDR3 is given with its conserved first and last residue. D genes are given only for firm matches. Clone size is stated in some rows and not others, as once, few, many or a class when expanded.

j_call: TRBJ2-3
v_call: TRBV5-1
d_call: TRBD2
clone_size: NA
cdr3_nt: TGCGCCAGCAGCTTGTCAGCGGGAGGCACAGATACGCAGTATTTT
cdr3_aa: CASSLSAGGTDTQYF

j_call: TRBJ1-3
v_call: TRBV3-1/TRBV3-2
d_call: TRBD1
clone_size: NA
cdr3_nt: TGTGCCAGCAGCCAAGGCCCCCAGACAGGGGGCTCTGGAAACACCATATATTTT
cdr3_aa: CASSQGPQTGGSGNTIYF

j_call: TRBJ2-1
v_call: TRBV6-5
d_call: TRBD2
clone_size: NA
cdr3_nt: TGTGCCAGCAGAGGACTAGCGGGAGCTAATGAGCAGTTCTTC
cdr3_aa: CASRGLAGANEQFF

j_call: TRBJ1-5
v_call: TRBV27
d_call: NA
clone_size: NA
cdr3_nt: TGTGCCAGCAGTGGGGCCGGGGGGATAAGCAATCAGCCCCAGCATTTT
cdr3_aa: CASSGAGGISNQPQHF

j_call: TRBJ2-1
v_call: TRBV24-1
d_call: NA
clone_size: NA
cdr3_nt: TGTGCCACCAGTGATTCTGATTGGGGACAACAGTTCTTC
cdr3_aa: CATSDSDWGQQFF

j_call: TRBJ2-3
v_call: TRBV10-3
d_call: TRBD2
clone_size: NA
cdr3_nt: TGTGCCATCAGTCCGGGACTAGCGGGAGCCACAGATACGCAGTATTTT
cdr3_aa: CAISPGLAGATDTQYF

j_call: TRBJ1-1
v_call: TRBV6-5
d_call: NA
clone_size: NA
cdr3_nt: TGTGCCAGCAGTCCCGTGAACTCTAACACTGAAGCTTTCTTT
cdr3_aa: CASSPVNSNTEAFF

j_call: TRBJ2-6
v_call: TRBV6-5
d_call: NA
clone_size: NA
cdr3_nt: TGTGCCAGCAGCTTGACAGACTCTGGGGCCAACGTCCTGACTTTC
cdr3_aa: CASSLTDSGANVLTF

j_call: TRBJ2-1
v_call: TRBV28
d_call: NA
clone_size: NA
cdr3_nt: TGTGCCAGCCGCAAGGGGGGAGGGCCTGGGTACAATGAGCAGTTCTTC
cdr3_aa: CASRKGGGPGYNEQFF

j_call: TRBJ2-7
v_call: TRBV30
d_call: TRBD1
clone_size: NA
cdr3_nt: TGTGCCTGGAGTGTAGGGGGCATCCGCTACGAGCAGTACTTC
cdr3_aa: CAWSVGGIRYEQYF

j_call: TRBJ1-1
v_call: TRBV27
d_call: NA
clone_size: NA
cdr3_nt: TGTGCCAGCAGTTTAACGATAGCTAACACTGAAGCTTTCTTT
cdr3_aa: CASSLTIANTEAFF

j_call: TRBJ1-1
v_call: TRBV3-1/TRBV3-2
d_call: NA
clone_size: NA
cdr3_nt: TGTGCCAGCAGCCATAGGGGCGTTGAAGCTTTCTTT
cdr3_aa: CASSHRGVEAFF

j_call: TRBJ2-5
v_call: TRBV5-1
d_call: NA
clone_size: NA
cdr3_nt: TGCGCCAGCAGCTTGAGAGCCGTCCAAGAGACCCAGTACTTC
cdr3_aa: CASSLRAVQETQYF

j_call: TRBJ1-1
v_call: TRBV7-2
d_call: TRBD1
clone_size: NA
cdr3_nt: TGTGCCAGCAGCTCCAGGGGGTTCGGAACTGAAGCTTTCTTT
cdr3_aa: CASSSRGFGTEAFF

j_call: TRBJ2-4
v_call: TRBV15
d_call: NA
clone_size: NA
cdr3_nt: TGTGCCACCAGCAGAGAGTCAGGCCGAAACATTCAGTACTTC
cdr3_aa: CATSRESGRNIQYF

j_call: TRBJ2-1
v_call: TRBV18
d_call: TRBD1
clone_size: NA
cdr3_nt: TGTGCCAGCTCACCGGGGACAGGGTTGTTCTTC
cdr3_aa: CASSPGTGLFF

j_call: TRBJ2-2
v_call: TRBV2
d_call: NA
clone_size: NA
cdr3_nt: TGTGCCAGCAAGAGTCCGCAGAACACCGGGGAGCTGTTTTTT
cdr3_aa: CASKSPQNTGELFF

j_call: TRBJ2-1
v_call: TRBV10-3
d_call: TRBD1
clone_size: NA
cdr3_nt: TGTGCCATCAGCCCGACAGGGAGCTCCTACAATGAGCAGTTCTTC
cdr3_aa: CAISPTGSSYNEQFF

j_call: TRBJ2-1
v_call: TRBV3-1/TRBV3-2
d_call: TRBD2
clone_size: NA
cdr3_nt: TGTGCCAGCAGCCAGATGGCGGGGGTATACAATGAGCAGTTCTTC
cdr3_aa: CASSQMAGVYNEQFF

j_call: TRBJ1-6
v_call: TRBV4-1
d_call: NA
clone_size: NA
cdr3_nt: TGCGCCAGCAGCCCCCAGGGTTTTAATTCACCCCTCCACTTT
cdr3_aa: CASSPQGFNSPLHF

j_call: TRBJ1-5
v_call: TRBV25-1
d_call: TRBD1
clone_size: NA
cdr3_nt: TGTGCCAGCAGCCAGACAGGGTCTTATCAGCCCCAGCATTTT
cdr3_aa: CASSQTGSYQPQHF

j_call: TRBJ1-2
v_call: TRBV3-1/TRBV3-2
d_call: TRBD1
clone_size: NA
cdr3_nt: TGTGCCAGCAGCGCAGGGGGCGTAGGTTATGGCTACACCTTC
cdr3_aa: CASSAGGVGYGYTF

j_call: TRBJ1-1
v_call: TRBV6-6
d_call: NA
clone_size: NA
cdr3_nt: TGTGCCAGCAGTTACGCGGGGAACACTGAAGCTTTCTTT
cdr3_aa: CASSYAGNTEAFF

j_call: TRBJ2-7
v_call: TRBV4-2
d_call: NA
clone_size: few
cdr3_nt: TGTGCCAGCAGCCAAGGGGGCGGCCCCTACGAGCAGTACTTC
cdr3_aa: CASSQGGGPYEQYF

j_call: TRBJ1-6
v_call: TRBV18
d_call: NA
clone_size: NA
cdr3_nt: TGTGCCAGCTCCCCAAACAGGGATTCACCCCTCCACTTT
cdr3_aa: CASSPNRDSPLHF

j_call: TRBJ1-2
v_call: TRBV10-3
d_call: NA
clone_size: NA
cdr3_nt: TGTGCCATCAGTGACAGGGGCGGAGGCTACACCTTC
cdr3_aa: CAISDRGGGYTF

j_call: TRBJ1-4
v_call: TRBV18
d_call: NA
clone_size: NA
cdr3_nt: TGTGCCAGCGCCCTTCAGGGGACGGAAAAACTGTTTTTT
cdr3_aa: CASALQGTEKLFF

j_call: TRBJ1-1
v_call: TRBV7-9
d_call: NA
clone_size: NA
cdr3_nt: TGTGCCAGCAGCCGTACAGGTTTCGCTGAAGCTTTCTTT
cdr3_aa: CASSRTGFAEAFF

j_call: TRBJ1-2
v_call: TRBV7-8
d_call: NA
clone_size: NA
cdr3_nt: TGTGCCAGCAGCTTATCTGTCGGGGGGCGGCTATATGGCTACACCTTC
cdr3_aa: CASSLSVGGRLYGYTF

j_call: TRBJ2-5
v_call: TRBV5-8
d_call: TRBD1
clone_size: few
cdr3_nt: TGTGCCAGCAGCCAAGGGACAGGGGTGGTAGGGACCCAGTACTTC
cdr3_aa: CASSQGTGVVGTQYF

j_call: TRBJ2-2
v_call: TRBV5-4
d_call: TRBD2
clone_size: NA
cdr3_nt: TGTGCCAGCAGCTCTAGCGGGAGTCTTCCCGGGGAGCTGTTTTTT
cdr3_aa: CASSSSGSLPGELFF

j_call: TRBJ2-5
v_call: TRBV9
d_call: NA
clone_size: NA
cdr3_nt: TGTGCCAGCAGCGTAGGGGGCGGGACTGAAGAGACCCAGTACTTC
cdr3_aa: CASSVGGGTEETQYF

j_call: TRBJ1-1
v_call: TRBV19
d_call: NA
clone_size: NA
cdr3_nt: TGTGCCATCCACCCCGCGGGGCTTCCGGCTGAAGCTTTCTTT
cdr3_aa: CAIHPAGLPAEAFF

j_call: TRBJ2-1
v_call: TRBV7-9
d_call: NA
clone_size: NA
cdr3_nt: TGTGCCAGCAGCTTAGGGCTCGGGACTCACAATGAGCAGTTCTTC
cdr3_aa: CASSLGLGTHNEQFF

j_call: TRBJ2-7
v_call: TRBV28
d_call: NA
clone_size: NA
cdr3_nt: TGTGCCAGCAGTTCCCTATACGAGCAGTACTTC
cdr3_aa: CASSSLYEQYF

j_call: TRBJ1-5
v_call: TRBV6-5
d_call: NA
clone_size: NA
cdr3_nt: TGTGCCAGCTACTCCTTTGGTAGCAATCAGCCCCAGCATTTT
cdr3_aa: CASYSFGSNQPQHF

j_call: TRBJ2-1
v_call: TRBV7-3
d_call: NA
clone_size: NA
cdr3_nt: TGTGCCAGCAGCCCTTTTAGCCCTTTGGAGCCCAATGAGCAGTTCTTC
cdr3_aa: CASSPFSPLEPNEQFF

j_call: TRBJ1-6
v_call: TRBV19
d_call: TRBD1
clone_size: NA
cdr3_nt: TGTGCCAGCCGCGAGGGACAGGCCAATTCACCCCTCCACTTT
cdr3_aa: CASREGQANSPLHF

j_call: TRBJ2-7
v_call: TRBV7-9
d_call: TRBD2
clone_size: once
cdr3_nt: TGTGCCAGCAGCTTAACTAGCGGGCTGTACGAGCAGTACTTC
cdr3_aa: CASSLTSGLYEQYF

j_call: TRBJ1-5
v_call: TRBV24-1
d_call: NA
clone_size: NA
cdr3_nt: TGTGCCACCATATCGTTGAGTGGGAAGGGAGGCAATCAGCCCCAGCATTTT
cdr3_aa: CATISLSGKGGNQPQHF

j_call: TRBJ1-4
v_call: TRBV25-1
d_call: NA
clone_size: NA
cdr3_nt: TGTGCCAGCAGTAAGGGACTAACTAATGAAAAACTGTTTTTT
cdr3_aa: CASSKGLTNEKLFF

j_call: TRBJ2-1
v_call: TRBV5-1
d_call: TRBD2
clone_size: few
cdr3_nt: TGCGCCAGCAGCTTGTTTGTCTTGGGGACTAGCGGGAGAAATGAGCAGTTCTTC
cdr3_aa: CASSLFVLGTSGRNEQFF

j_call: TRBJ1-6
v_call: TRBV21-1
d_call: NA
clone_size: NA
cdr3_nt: TGTGCCAGCAGCACGCTGACGGAAGGCGGGCATTCACCCCTCCACTTT
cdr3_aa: CASSTLTEGGHSPLHF